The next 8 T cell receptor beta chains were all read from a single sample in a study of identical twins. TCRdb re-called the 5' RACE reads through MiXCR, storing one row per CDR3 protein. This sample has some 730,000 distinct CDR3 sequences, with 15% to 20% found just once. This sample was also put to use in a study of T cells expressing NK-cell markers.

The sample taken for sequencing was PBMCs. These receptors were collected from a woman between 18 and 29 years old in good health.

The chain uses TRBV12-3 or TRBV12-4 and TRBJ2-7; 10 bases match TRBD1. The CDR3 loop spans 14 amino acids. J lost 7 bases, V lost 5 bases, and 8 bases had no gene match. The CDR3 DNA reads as TGTGCCAGCAGTCCCCGGACAGGGGGAGGAGAGCAGTACTTC. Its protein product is CASSPRTGGGEQYF.

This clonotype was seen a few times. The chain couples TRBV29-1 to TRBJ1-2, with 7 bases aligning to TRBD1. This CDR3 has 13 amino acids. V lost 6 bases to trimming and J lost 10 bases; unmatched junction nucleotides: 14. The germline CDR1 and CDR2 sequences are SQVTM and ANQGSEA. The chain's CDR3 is CSVQGDSEGAYTF. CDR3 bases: TGCAGCGTGCAAGGGGACAGCGAGGGTGCCTACACCTTC.

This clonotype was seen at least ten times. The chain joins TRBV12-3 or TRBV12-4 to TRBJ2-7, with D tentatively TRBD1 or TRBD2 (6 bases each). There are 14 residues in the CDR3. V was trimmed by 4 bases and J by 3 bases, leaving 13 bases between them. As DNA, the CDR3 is TGTGCCAGCAGTTCTACTGAGGGGGGCTACGAGCAGTACTTC. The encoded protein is CASSSTEGGYEQYF.

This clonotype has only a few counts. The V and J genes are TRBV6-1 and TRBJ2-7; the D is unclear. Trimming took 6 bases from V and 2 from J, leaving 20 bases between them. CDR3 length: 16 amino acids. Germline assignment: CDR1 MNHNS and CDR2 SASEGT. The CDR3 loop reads CASSRSLPQVPYEQYF. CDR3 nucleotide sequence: TGTGCCAGCAGCCGAAGTCTCCCTCAGGTTCCCTACGAGCAGTACTTC.

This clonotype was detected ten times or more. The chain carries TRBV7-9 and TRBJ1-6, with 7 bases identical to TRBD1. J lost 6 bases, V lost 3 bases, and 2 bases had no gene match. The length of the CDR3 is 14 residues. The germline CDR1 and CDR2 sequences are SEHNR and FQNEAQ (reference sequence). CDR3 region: CASSLDRLNSPLHF. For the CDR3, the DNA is TGTGCCAGCAGCTTGGACAGGCTTAATTCACCCCTCCACTTT.

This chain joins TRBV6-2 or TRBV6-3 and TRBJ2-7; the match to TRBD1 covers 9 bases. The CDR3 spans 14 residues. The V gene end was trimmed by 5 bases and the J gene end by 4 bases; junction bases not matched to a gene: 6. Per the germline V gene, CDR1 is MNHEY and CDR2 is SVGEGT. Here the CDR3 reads CASSDRQGGYEQYF. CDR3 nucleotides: TGTGCCAGCAGTGACCGACAGGGGGGATACGAGCAGTACTTC.

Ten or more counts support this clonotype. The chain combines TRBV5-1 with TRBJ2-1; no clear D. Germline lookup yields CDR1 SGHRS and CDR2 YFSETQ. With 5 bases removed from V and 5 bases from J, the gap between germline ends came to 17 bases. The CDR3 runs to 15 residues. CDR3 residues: CASRLVGGGHNEQFF. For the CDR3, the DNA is TGCGCCAGCAGGCTCGTGGGCGGCGGTCACAATGAGCAGTTCTTC.

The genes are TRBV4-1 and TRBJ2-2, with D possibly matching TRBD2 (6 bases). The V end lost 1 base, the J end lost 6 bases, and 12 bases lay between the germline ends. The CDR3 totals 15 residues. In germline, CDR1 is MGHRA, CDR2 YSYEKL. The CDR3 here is CASSQVPGDAGELFF. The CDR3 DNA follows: TGCGCCAGCAGCCAAGTGCCGGGGGATGCCGGGGAGCTGTTTTTT.